The present T cell receptor beta chain was sequenced within a study of STAT5B mutations in CD4+ large granular lymphocyte leukemia. CDR1 KGHSH and CDR2 LQKENI come from the germline V gene. This CDR3 has 15 residues. V lost 7 bases, J lost 0 bases, and 10 bases lay in between. Findings and limits, study-wide: No patients shared main leukemic clonotypes, though around 27% appeared at low frequency elsewhere. Compared with healthy controls (2/35), patient top clones favored TRBV06 (8/27).

The survey-level immunoSEQ assay was used. The repertoire was sequenced with immunoSEQ multiplex PCR; TCRdb's copy has only in-frame clones and lacks some. The table has fewer than 35,000 clones, 69% seen once. In the case of this clone: Its antigen is unidentified.

The V gene is TRBV18, the J gene TRBJ2-6; D call uncertain. The TCR originated in a human donor in good health. Sequencing used CD4+ T cells from blood buffy coats. The CDR3: CASFARLSGANVLTF. The DNA of the CDR3 is TGTGCCAGCTTTGCACGGCTCTCTGGGGCCAACGTCCTGACTTTC.